A single sample gave rise to the 14 T cell receptor beta chains below, sequenced in a study of blood T cell repertoires in COVID-19. Clones were read by immunoSEQ multiplex PCR, and TCRdb kept only the in-frame ones, dropping some. Of roughly 30,000 clones in the sample, 87% were seen once. The sequencing sample was made of peripheral blood. The receptors here all came from a human donor in a cohort sampled during active COVID-19.

V and J are TRBV5-1 and TRBJ2-5; D is perhaps TRBD1 (5 bases). Germline V gene lookup returns CDR1 SGHRS and CDR2 YFSETQ. V lost 6 bases, J lost 0 bases, and 12 bases lay in between. The CDR3 is 14 residues long. CDR3 in amino acids: CASTGHSYQETQYF. The DNA of the CDR3 is TGCGCCAGCACCGGACATTCGTACCAAGAGACCCAGTACTTC. The complete variable domain, with remaining parts taken from reference TRBV5-1 and TRBJ2-5, reads KAGVTQTPRYLIKTRGQQVTLSCSPISGHRSVSWYQQTPGQGLQFLFEYFSETQRNKGNFPGRFSGRQFSNSRSEMNVSTLELGDSALYLCASTGHSYQETQYFGPGTRLLVL.

This chain connects TRBV7-2 to TRBJ2-7, with D possibly TRBD2 on 6 matching bases. The CDR3 consists of 14 residues. Germline CDR1 SGHTA, CDR2 FQGNSA. V was cut by 0 bases and J by 4 bases, with 10 bases left in between. Written as DNA, the CDR3 is TGTGCCAGCAGCTTAGCGGGAGGACCATACGAGCAGTACTTC. Translating gives CASSLAGGPYEQYF.

The chain has TRBV19 and TRBJ2-1, with D tentatively TRBD2 (6 bases). The CDR3 has 15 residues. V was pared by 7 bases and J by 6 bases, with 19 bases between. Germline CDR1 is LNHDA and CDR2 is SQIVND (reference sequence). DNA for the CDR3: TGTGCCAGTACCGCCAGGAGGGCCCTTAGCAATGAGCAGTTCTTC. Amino acid sequence: CASTARRALSNEQFF.

The CDR3 DNA is TGTGCCAGCAGCCTGTTCGCGGGTGGGAACAATGAGCAGTTCTTC. Translation gives CASSLFAGGNNEQFF. J is TRBJ2-1 and V is TRBV13, with D perhaps TRBD2 (5 bases). This CDR3 contains 15 residues. V was cut by 5 bases and J by 5 bases, with 16 bases left in between. Germline V gives CDR1 PRHDT, CDR2 FYEKMQ (reference sequence).

J is TRBJ1-4 and V is TRBV5-6, with D unclear. Germline V lookup: CDR1 SGHDT, CDR2 YYEEEE. The CDR3 contains 15 residues. Deletions cut 3 bases from V and 2 bases from J, with 11 bases between. The CDR3 region is CASSSWTGTNEKLFF. The CDR3 bases are TGTGCCAGCAGCTCCTGGACTGGGACTAATGAAAAACTGTTTTTT.

V is TRBV19 and J is TRBJ2-1, with 7 bases matching TRBD1. Germline-derived CDR1 and CDR2 are LNHDA and SQIVND (reference sequence). CDR3 length: 16 residues. J gave up 8 bases and V 6 bases, and 16 bases lay outside the gene matches. The chain's CDR3 is CASRRIRQGPMDEQFF. CDR3 nucleotides: TGTGCCAGTAGGAGGATTAGACAGGGCCCTATGGATGAGCAGTTCTTC.

The rearrangement links TRBV24-1 to TRBJ2-2; D unclear. Germline V CDR1 and CDR2: KGHDR, SFDVKD. This CDR3 comprises 12 residues. The V end was cut by 5 bases, the J end by 3 bases, with 3 bases between. This chain's CDR3 is CATSADTGELFF. The DNA for the CDR3 is TGTGCCACCAGTGCCGACACCGGGGAGCTGTTTTTT.

This chain joins TRBV6-4 and TRBJ1-1; tentative D call: TRBD1 (5 bases). The CDR3 runs 13 residues. Trimming removed 6 bases at V and 2 bases at J, with 10 bases between. Germline CDR1 reads MRHNA; CDR2 reads SNTAGT. The CDR3 here is CASSREKNTEAFF. The CDR3, as DNA: TGTGCCAGCAGCAGGGAAAAAAACACTGAAGCTTTCTTT.

This clone was seen just once. The V and J genes are TRBV7-8 and TRBJ1-5, with D possibly matching TRBD1 (6 bases). V lost 5 bases, J lost 3 bases, and 11 bases lay in between. The CDR3 spans 14 residues. Germline CDR1 and CDR2: SGHVS and FQNEAQ. CDR3 in DNA: TGTGCCAGCAGCCCGGACAGTCTCAATCAGCCCCAGCATTTT. This encodes CASSPDSLNQPQHF.

The rearrangement uses TRBV12-3 or TRBV12-4 and TRBJ2-5; D is undetermined. Trimming left V 2 bases short and J 1 base short, with 5 bases between. The CDR3 runs to 13 residues. CDR3 bases: TGTGCCAGCAGTTTATTCCGCCAAGAGACCCAGTACTTC. Amino acid sequence: CASSLFRQETQYF.

This clone was recorded only once. V and J are TRBV9 and TRBJ2-7; TRBD2 agrees at 14 bases. V lost 3 bases to trimming and J lost 5 bases; unmatched junction nucleotides: 19. The CDR3 contains 20 residues. Per the germline V gene, CDR1 is SGDLS and CDR2 is YYNGEE. The CDR3 spells CASSAPVDAGTSGRRDEQYF. CDR3 bases: TGTGCCAGCAGCGCACCGGTAGACGCCGGGACTAGCGGGAGAAGGGACGAGCAGTACTTC.

This clone has a single count. This chain links TRBV24-1 with TRBJ2-2, with D perhaps TRBD2 (5 bases). Per the germline V gene, CDR1 is KGHDR and CDR2 is SFDVKD. V lost 9 bases, J lost 1 base, and 8 bases lay in between. This CDR3 contains 13 residues. This CDR3 is CATRRGNTGELFF. In DNA, the CDR3 is TGTGCCACCCGACGGGGGAACACCGGGGAGCTGTTTTTT.

The chain couples TRBV27 to TRBJ2-6, with TRBD1 identical over 8 bases. This CDR3 contains 21 residues. Germline assignment: CDR1 MNHEY and CDR2 SMNVEV (reference sequence). Germline trimming cut 2 bases from V and 2 bases from J; bases unmatched to any gene: 17. CDR3 bases: TGTGCCAGCAGTTTACGGCGAGATGCCCGGGACAGGAGAACTGGGGCCAACGTCCTGACTTTC. This sequence encodes CASSLRRDARDRRTGANVLTF.

The CDR3 loop reads CASSPGLGLAGGKDTGELFF. The CDR3 region has the DNA TGTGCCAGCAGTCCGGGCTTGGGGCTAGCGGGAGGGAAGGACACCGGGGAGCTGTTTTTT. The V gene is TRBV7-7, the J gene TRBJ2-2; TRBD2 matches at 12 bases. The germline gives CDR1 SSHAT, CDR2 FNYEAQ (reference sequence). J gave up 3 bases and V 6 bases, and 17 bases lay outside the gene matches. The CDR3 spans 20 residues.